These 7 T cell receptor beta chains came from one sample sequenced in a study of Graves' ophthalmopathy and Graves' hyperthyroidism. For repertoire sequencing, the TCR beta CDR3 regions were amplified from RNA transcripts. First-round RT-PCR with HTBI primers preceded a second-round multiplex PCR. Via MiXCR, TCRdb re-called the multiplex PCR reads, giving one row per CDR3 protein. Counted here are about 550,000 distinct CDR3 sequences, 35% to 40% occurring once; the ten biggest clones make up approximately 4.1%. The sequencing sample was made of peripheral blood or thyroid tissue (not recorded which). These receptors were obtained from an adult man with Graves' hyperthyroidism.

This rearrangement joins TRBV5-8 to TRBJ2-7; TRBD2 is a possible D gene (6 bases). This CDR3 spans 13 amino acids. Trimming pared 7 bases from V and 2 bases from J, leaving 13 bases between. The germline gives CDR1 SGHTS, CDR2 YDEGEE. The chain's CDR3 is CASAGGATYEQYF. CDR3 sequence (DNA): TGTGCCAGCGCCGGCGGGGCCACCTACGAGCAGTACTTC.

Only a few counts were recorded for this clonotype. The CDR3 region is CATSDSKGGPNTGELFF. CDR3 DNA sequence: TGTGCCACCAGTGATTCTAAAGGGGGCCCAAACACCGGGGAGCTGTTTTTT. The gene calls are TRBV24-1 and TRBJ2-2; TRBD1 matches at 7 bases. Germline V lookup: CDR1 KGHDR, CDR2 SFDVKD. The CDR3 extends over 17 amino acids. V was pared by 2 bases and J by 2 bases, with 7 bases of the junction left unmatched.

This chain links TRBV2 with TRBJ1-3; D unresolved. V dropped 3 bases and J dropped 7 bases, with 10 bases sitting between them. This CDR3 comprises 13 residues. Germline V gene data show CDR1 as SNHLY and CDR2 as FYNNEI. The CDR3 is CASSEEMGNTIYF. CDR3 nucleotides: TGTGCCAGCAGTGAGGAGATGGGGAACACCATATATTTT. The complete variable domain, with remaining parts taken from reference TRBV2 and TRBJ1-3, reads EPEVTQTPSHQVTQMGQEVILRCVPISNHLYFYWYRQILGQKVEFLVSFYNNEISEKSEIFDDQFSVERPDGSNFTLKIRSTKLEDSAMYFCASSEEMGNTIYFGEGSWLTVV.

This clonotype came up a few times. V usage is TRBV24-1 and J usage is TRBJ2-3, with D maybe TRBD1 (6 bases). The CDR3 is 13 amino acids. The germline gives CDR1 KGHDR, CDR2 SFDVKD. V lost 3 bases to trimming and J lost 7 bases, with 10 bases between them. The CDR3 DNA sequence: TGTGCCACCAGTGATCATGACAGGAATACGCAGTATTTT. Translation: CATSDHDRNTQYF.

This clonotype was observed once. DNA for the CDR3: TGTGCCAGCAGCTTCGAAGGGGGGGCCTACGAGCAGTACTTC. Translated: CASSFEGGAYEQYF. The V gene is TRBV7-9, the J gene TRBJ2-7, with D perhaps TRBD2 (7 bases). In germline, CDR1 is SEHNR, CDR2 FQNEAQ (reference sequence). CDR3 length equals 14 residues. The V end lost 3 bases, the J end lost 2 bases, and 11 bases lay between the germline ends.

This clonotype was seen only a few times. The rearrangement links TRBV7-2 to TRBJ2-7; 14 positions agree with TRBD2. The trim removed 10 bases at V and 7 bases at J, leaving 9 bases unmatched. This CDR3 comprises 14 residues. The germline V gene encodes CDR1 SGHTA and CDR2 FQGNSA. CDR3 DNA: TGTGCCACAACGGGACTAGCGGGAGATCATGAGCAGTACTTC. Translated, it gives CATTGLAGDHEQYF.

The rearrangement links TRBV7-9 to TRBJ2-3, with D perhaps matching TRBD2 (5 bases). This CDR3 spans 14 amino acids. Trimming removed 3 bases at V and 3 bases at J, with 10 bases between. Germline assignment: CDR1 SEHNR and CDR2 FQNEAQ (reference sequence). The CDR3 nucleotides are TGTGCCAGCAGCTTGACCACTAGTACAGATACGCAGTATTTT. Translated, it gives CASSLTTSTDTQYF. Looking up the rest from reference TRBV7-9 and TRBJ2-3 gives the full variable domain: DTGVSQNPRHKITKRGQNVTFRCDPISEHNRLYWYRQTLGQGPEFLTYFQNEAQLEKSRLLSDRFSAERPKGSFSTLEIQRTEQGDSAMYLCASSLTTSTDTQYFGPGTRLTVL.